These T cell receptor beta chains were read from a single sample in a study of T cell repertoires in ileal Crohn's disease. Using immunoSEQ multiplex PCR, the repertoire was profiled, and TCRdb retains in-frame clones only, with some absent. The data show 13,000 to 15,000 clones, 78% seen once. Sample: ileal tissue. The origin of the receptors is an adult with Crohn's disease. Each CDR3 is given with its conserved first and last residue. A D gene is named only where the DNA matches it firmly. A row's size may be missing; if present it is once, few, many or a size class.

j_call | d_call | clone_size | v_call | cdr3_aa | cdr3_nt
TRBJ2-5 | - | - | TRBV10-3 | CAIKGGGTQETQYF | TGTGCCATCAAGGGGGGAGGGACTCAAGAGACCCAGTACTTC
TRBJ2-3 | - | - | TRBV11-2 | CASSLVAGVDTQYF | TGTGCCAGCAGCTTAGTCGCGGGTGTAGATACGCAGTATTTT
TRBJ1-2 | - | - | TRBV27 | CASSLRSLGRDGYTF | TGTGCCAGCAGTTTACGATCGTTAGGGAGAGATGGCTACACCTTC
TRBJ1-1 | - | once | TRBV5-5 | CASSSEPNTEAFF | TGTGCCAGCAGCTCCGAGCCGAACACTGAAGCTTTCTTT
TRBJ2-7 | TRBD2 | once | TRBV13 | CASSLLREGYEQYF | TGTGCCAGCAGCTTACTACGGGAGGGGTACGAGCAGTACTTC
TRBJ2-3 | TRBD2 | - | TRBV7-2 | CASVLGTSGSPTDTQYF | TGTGCCAGCGTTTTGGGGACTAGCGGATCGCCGACAGATACGCAGTATTTT
TRBJ2-7 | - | - | TRBV4-1 | CASSQDMYGPSPDYYYEQYF | TGCGCCAGCAGCCAAGATATGTACGGTCCGTCCCCCGACTACTACTACGAGCAGTACTTC
TRBJ2-3 | TRBD1 | - | TRBV29-1 | CSGQGQGVTDTQYF | TGCAGCGGCCAAGGACAGGGGGTCACAGATACGCAGTATTTT
TRBJ1-1 | - | medium-sized | TRBV4-3 | CASSQEQGNTEAFF | TGCGCCAGCAGCCAAGAACAGGGGAACACTGAAGCTTTCTTT
TRBJ2-1 | TRBD1 | - | TRBV5-1 | CASRNRDRGPNEQFF | TGCGCCAGCCGCAACCGGGACAGGGGGCCCAATGAGCAGTTCTTC
TRBJ2-7 | TRBD2 | - | TRBV5-4 | CASSQGTSGRANEQYF | TGTGCCAGCAGCCAAGGGACTAGCGGGAGAGCAAACGAGCAGTACTTC
TRBJ2-7 | TRBD2 | - | TRBV2 | CASSDISGRAYEQYF | TGTGCCAGCAGTGATATTAGCGGGAGAGCCTACGAGCAGTACTTC
TRBJ2-7 | TRBD1 | - | TRBV28 | CASVGTAAYEQYF | TGTGCCAGCGTGGGGACAGCCGCCTACGAGCAGTACTTC
TRBJ2-5 | - | - | TRBV27 | CASSSLGQLKTQYF | TGTGCCAGCAGTTCCCTAGGACAGTTGAAGACCCAGTACTTC
TRBJ1-2 | TRBD1 | - | TRBV9 | CASSPRDRTYYGYTF | TGTGCCAGCAGCCCCCGGGACAGAACATACTATGGCTACACCTTC
TRBJ2-3 | TRBD2 | few | TRBV29-1 | CSVSGTSALRDTQYF | TGCAGCGTTTCCGGGACTAGCGCGCTTCGGGATACGCAGTATTTT
TRBJ1-1 | TRBD1 | - | TRBV5-1 | CASSLLGQGAAAFF | TGCGCCAGCAGCTTGCTAGGACAGGGGGCTGCAGCTTTCTTT
TRBJ2-7 | TRBD1 | - | TRBV2 | CASRAGTGASYEQYF | TGTGCCAGCAGGGCTGGGACAGGGGCCTCCTACGAGCAGTACTTC
TRBJ2-5 | TRBD1 | - | TRBV30 | CAWSTGTGPRRTQYF | TGTGCCTGGTCAACCGGGACAGGTCCTCGTAGGACCCAGTACTTC
TRBJ2-5 | TRBD1 | - | TRBV6-6 | CANGAGTGGKKTQYF | TGTGCCAACGGGGCCGGGACAGGGGGCAAAAAGACCCAGTACTTC
TRBJ2-6 | - | - | TRBV29-1 | CSVEAPGANVLTF | TGCAGCGTTGAAGCTCCTGGGGCCAACGTCCTGACTTTC
TRBJ2-3 | - | - | TRBV5-1 | CASSGQPRTGGADTQYF | TGCGCCAGCAGCGGCCAGCCTCGGACAGGCGGGGCAGATACGCAGTATTTT
TRBJ2-6 | - | once | TRBV9 | CASSVSWANVLTF | TGTGCCAGCAGCGTGAGCTGGGCCAACGTCCTGACTTTC
TRBJ2-1 | TRBD1 | - | TRBV18 | CASSPGQGGFF | TGTGCCAGCTCACCCGGACAGGGTGGATTCTTC
TRBJ1-5 | - | once | TRBV5-5 | CASSSTGYSNQPQHF | TGTGCCAGCAGCTCCACAGGGTATAGCAATCAGCCCCAGCATTTT
TRBJ2-5 | TRBD1 | - | TRBV5-1 | CASSLRGQGLFQETQYF | TGCGCCAGCAGCTTGAGGGGACAGGGCCTTTTCCAAGAGACCCAGTACTTC
TRBJ2-7 | - | - | TRBV5-1 | CASSPLMGGEQYF | TGCGCCAGCAGCCCCCTGATGGGGGGCGAGCAGTACTTC
TRBJ1-2 | TRBD1 | - | TRBV29-1 | CSVEDEGLGADRGGWYGYTF | TGCAGCGTTGAAGATGAGGGCCTAGGGGCCGACAGGGGCGGTTGGTATGGCTACACCTTC
TRBJ1-4 | TRBD1 | few | TRBV10-3 | CAISDPGQGDEKLFF | TGTGCCATCAGTGATCCGGGACAGGGAGATGAAAAACTGTTTTTT